This T cell receptor beta chain was recovered during a study of vaccination effects on CD4 cells after COVID-19 (dated by TCRdb to between 2021 and 2023). For the study in its entirety: Across the study, the median time from the second dose to post-vaccine sampling was 72 days (range 14 to 241). SARS-CoV-2 spike-specific CD4+ TCR repertoires from before and after mRNA vaccination were compared in COVID-19 convalescent patients and in infection-naive vaccine recipients. A total of ten to eleven COVID-19 convalescent patients and a few SARS-CoV-2-naive healthy vaccine recipients were included in the full study. Cultures from other donors in the study were sequenced with the Oncomine TCR Beta short-read assay on an Illumina iSeq 100.

Turning to this clone: It lacks a known antigen. Base qualities are missing; no much larger clone stands one base away.

Library generation was performed with the immunoSEQ multiplex PCR assay. DNA from the cultured, isolated CD4+ T cells was subjected to TCR beta CDR3 sequencing. The authors' pipeline ran thus. The analysis removed non-productive TCR sequences, trimmed reads to the CDR3 region, and retained only CDR3s that were 7 or more amino acids long. Antigen-specific clonotypes were identified with the MANAFEST web app by comparing expansion in peptide wells against reference cultures. For clones to be considered positive, expansion at FDR<0.05 versus reference and all other wells, an odds ratio above 5, and a frequency above 0.1% in two replicate wells were required. Cross-reactive clonotypes were defined as significantly expanded in SARS-CoV-2 spike wells and in at least one common cold coronavirus spike condition. Using the stringdist R package, CDR3 similarity was measured by Levenshtein distance, and unrooted trees were constructed with ape in R 3.6.1. Imported from immuneACCESS, the table was reduced by TCRdb to in-frame sequences with V and J called. These copies leave out some clones; in studies compared against another copy, an unresolved V gene accounts for under half, and the cause of the remainder is not known. V, J and clone size reflect that table, while D and trimming were determined from the DNA. The sample table contains around 69,000 clones; only one count was recorded for 74% of them. The ten biggest clones cover roughly 1.5% of the sample.

In the ViraFEST assay, PBMC were stimulated with viral peptide pools, and antigen-specific CD4+ T cell clonotypes were then identified by expansion using TCR sequencing. After about 9 days of culture, CD4+ T cells were isolated with the EasySep CD4+ T cell isolation kit. Each participant got two doses of an mRNA SARS-CoV-2 vaccine, either BNT162b2 or mRNA-1273. Healthy vaccine recipients had no prior SARS-CoV-2 infection, confirmed by negative nucleocapsid antibodies before and after vaccination. Each well held over 1.5 million PBMC cultured in IMDM containing approximately 5% human AB serum, 8.5 to 10 IU/ml IL-2 and gentamicin, along with approximately 10 ug/ml peptides. Half of the culture medium was replaced with fresh IL-2-containing medium on days 3 and 7. Unless noted otherwise, every peptide stimulation condition was cultured in triplicate wells. Using Ficoll-Paque Plus gradient centrifugation, PBMC were separated from whole blood and then either used fresh or cryopreserved at -140C. The overlapping peptide pools covered the spike proteins of SARS-CoV-2 and of the common cold coronaviruses HCoV-NL63, HCoV-OC43 and HCoV-229E. The QIAamp micro DNA kit was used to extract genomic DNA from the cultured CD4+ T cells.

Overall study results and their limits: Limitations of the study were the small number of convalescent patients and the absence of early post-infection timepoints. In healthy vaccine recipients, vaccine-induced clones were almost all SARS-CoV-2 mono-reactive, with only 1 of 255 cross-reactive with common cold coronaviruses. Clones induced by infection and clones induced by vaccination both contracted markedly at late timepoints after vaccination, which fits with T cell responses waning over time.

The germline ends are 20 bases apart after V is trimmed by 4 bases and J by 11 bases. The germline V gene encodes CDR1 MNHEY and CDR2 SVGEGT. There are 14 amino acids in the CDR3, from cysteine to phenylalanine inclusive. Only the CDR3 DNA is retained, 42 bases long and in frame from the first base. The source of this sequence is a human donor who received a COVID-19 vaccine. The chain was built from TRBV6-2 or TRBV6-3 and TRBJ1-1; 5 matching bases give a weak D call of TRBD1. Sequenced material: CD4+ T cells from PBMCs cultured with HCoV-229E spike peptides, taken after COVID-19 vaccination. This sample's cell subset or site label indicates: HCoV-229E spike overlapping peptide pool stimulation. The CDR3 loop reads CASSSFTGAESAFF. The DNA sequence follows: TGTGCCAGCAGTTCCTTTACCGGGGCTGAATCGGCTTTCTTT.